These 8 T cell receptor beta chains came from one sample sequenced in a study of blood T cell repertoires in COVID-19. Assay used: immunoSEQ multiplex PCR; TCRdb lists only in-frame clones, some missing. The table shows roughly 400,000 clones, with roughly 89% occurring only once. Material: PBMCs or T cells enriched from blood (not recorded which). These receptors were taken from a woman in her thirties who had recovered from COVID-19.

V and J are TRBV9 and TRBJ2-2, with TRBD1 identical over 7 bases. Germline V lookup: CDR1 SGDLS, CDR2 YYNGEE. V lost 4 bases, J lost 6 bases, and 3 bases stayed unmatched. The CDR3 covers 13 residues. The CDR3 is CASSKQGPGELFF. DNA for the CDR3: TGTGCCAGCAGCAAACAGGGGCCCGGGGAGCTGTTTTTT. Together with reference TRBV9 and TRBJ2-2, the CDR3 gives the full variable domain: DSGVTQTPKHLITATGQRVTLRCSPRSGDLSVYWYQQSLDQGLQFLIQYYNGEERAKGNILERFSAQQFPDLHSELNLSSLELGDSALYFCASSKQGPGELFFGEGSRLTVL.

The chain recombines TRBV24-1 with TRBJ2-5, with a possible D match to TRBD1 (6 bases). Germline V gene sequence: CDR1 KGHDR, CDR2 SFDVKD. This CDR3 is 15 amino acids long. Trimming took off 5 bases at V and 1 base at J, with 13 bases between the two ends. The CDR3 reads CATSAYREPQETQYF. CDR3 bases: TGTGCCACCAGTGCATACAGGGAACCCCAAGAGACCCAGTACTTC.

The chain carries TRBV27 and TRBJ1-5, with a weak D call TRBD1 (5 bases). The CDR3 consists of 11 residues. Looked up from germline, CDR1 is MNHEY and CDR2 is SMNVEV (reference sequence). The ends were cut back, 10 bases at V and 6 bases at J, with 10 bases in the middle. CDR3 nucleotides: TGTGCCATCGGGAGGGGTCAGCCCCAGCATTTT. This codes for CAIGRGQPQHF.

This rearrangement joins TRBV11-2 to TRBJ2-3; D possibly corresponds to TRBD2 (5 bases). Per the germline V gene, CDR1 is SGHAT and CDR2 is FQNNGV. The CDR3 sequence is 16 residues long. Trimming cost V 5 bases and J 1 base, with 16 bases left between them. The CDR3 DNA sequence: TGTGCCAGCAGCCCTCAGTCTGCGCGGGGCACAGATACGCAGTATTTT. It translates to CASSPQSARGTDTQYF.

V gene TRBV2 combines with J gene TRBJ1-2; weak D call: TRBD1 (5 bases). V was clipped by 7 bases and J by 4 bases, with 7 bases between them. This CDR3 comprises 11 residues. CDR1 is SNHLY and CDR2 is FYNNEI in the germline V gene. CDR3 bases: TGTGCCAGCAACAGGTTCTATGGCTACACCTTC. It encodes CASNRFYGYTF.

This clone was picked up a small number of times. This chain uses TRBV19 with TRBJ1-4, with D tentatively TRBD1 (6 bases). CDR1 and CDR2 from the germline V gene are LNHDA and SQIVND (reference sequence). Trimming shortened V by 4 bases and J by 4 bases, and 13 bases separated the two germline ends. This CDR3 contains 15 residues. CDR3 sequence (DNA): TGTGCCAGTAGTAACAGGGTTTTAGGTAATGAAAAACTGTTTTTT. Residues: CASSNRVLGNEKLFF.

The gene calls are TRBV5-4 and TRBJ2-5; tentative D call: TRBD2 (7 bases). The germline V and J ends were trimmed by 4 bases and 2 bases, with 15 bases remaining between them. CDR3 length: 15 residues. The germline V gene has CDR1 SGHNT and CDR2 YYREEE (reference sequence). The CDR3 nucleotides read TGTGCCAGCAGCCCCACCGGGGGGCGACAAGAGACCCAGTACTTC. It codes for CASSPTGGRQETQYF.

The genes are TRBV19 and TRBJ2-1; D is unclear. Germline V CDR1 and CDR2: LNHDA, SQIVND (reference sequence). Trimming removed 1 base at V and 0 bases at J, with 4 bases between. The CDR3 consists of 14 residues. Here the CDR3 reads CASSIANSYNEQFF. The CDR3 DNA sequence: TGTGCCAGTAGTATAGCAAACTCCTACAATGAGCAGTTCTTC. Full variable domain (remainder filled in from reference TRBV19 and TRBJ2-1): DGGITQSPKYLFRKEGQNVTLSCEQNLNHDAMYWYRQDPGQGLRLIYYSQIVNDFQKGDIAEGYSVSREKKESFPLTVTSAQKNPTAFYLCASSIANSYNEQFFGPGTRLTVL.